This T cell receptor (beta chain) was found in a study of blood T cell repertoires in COVID-19. About the research overall: Whether acute or convalescent, the COVID-19 samples came from the United States, Italy and Spain.

Original processing methods: From reference gene primer amplification, estimates of nucleated cell counts were derived. Repertoires were generated with immunoSEQ multiplex PCR, while TCRdb's copy carries only in-frame clones and drops some. D and trimming come from the DNA, and the V and J calls and clone size come from that table. This table holds 250,000 to 350,000 clones, around 90% found once. Trimming cost V 6 bases and J 13 bases; bases outside gene matches: 5. This CDR3 region has 12 residues. Material: peripheral blood. This clonotype originated in a man between 18 and 35 years old with active or convalescent COVID-19. The rearrangement uses TRBV12-3 or TRBV12-4 and TRBJ2-1; TRBD2 agrees at 11 bases. This chain's CDR3 is CASRTGLAVQFF. The DNA for the CDR3 is TGTGCCAGCAGGACGGGACTAGCGGTCCAGTTCTTC.